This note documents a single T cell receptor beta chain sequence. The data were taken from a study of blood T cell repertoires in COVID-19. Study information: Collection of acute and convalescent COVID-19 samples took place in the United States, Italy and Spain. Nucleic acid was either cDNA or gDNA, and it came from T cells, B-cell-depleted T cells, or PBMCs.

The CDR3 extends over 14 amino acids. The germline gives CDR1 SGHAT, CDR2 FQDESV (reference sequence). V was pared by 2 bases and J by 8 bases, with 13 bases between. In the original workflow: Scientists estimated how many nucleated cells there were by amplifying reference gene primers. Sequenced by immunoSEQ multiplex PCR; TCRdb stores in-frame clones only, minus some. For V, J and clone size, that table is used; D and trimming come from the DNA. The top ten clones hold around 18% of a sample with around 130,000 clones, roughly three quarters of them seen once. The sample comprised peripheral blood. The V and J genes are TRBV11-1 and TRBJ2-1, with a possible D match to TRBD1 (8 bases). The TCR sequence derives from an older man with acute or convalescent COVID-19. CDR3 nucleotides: TGTGCCAGCAGCTTAAACAGGGGGGGCCATGAGCAGTTCTTC. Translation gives CASSLNRGGHEQFF. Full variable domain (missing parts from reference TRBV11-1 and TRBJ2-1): EAEVAQSPRYKITEKSQAVAFWCDPISGHATLYWYRQILGQGPELLVQFQDESVVDDSQLPKDRFSAERLKGVDSTLKIQPAELGDSAMYLCASSLNRGGHEQFFGPGTRLTVL.